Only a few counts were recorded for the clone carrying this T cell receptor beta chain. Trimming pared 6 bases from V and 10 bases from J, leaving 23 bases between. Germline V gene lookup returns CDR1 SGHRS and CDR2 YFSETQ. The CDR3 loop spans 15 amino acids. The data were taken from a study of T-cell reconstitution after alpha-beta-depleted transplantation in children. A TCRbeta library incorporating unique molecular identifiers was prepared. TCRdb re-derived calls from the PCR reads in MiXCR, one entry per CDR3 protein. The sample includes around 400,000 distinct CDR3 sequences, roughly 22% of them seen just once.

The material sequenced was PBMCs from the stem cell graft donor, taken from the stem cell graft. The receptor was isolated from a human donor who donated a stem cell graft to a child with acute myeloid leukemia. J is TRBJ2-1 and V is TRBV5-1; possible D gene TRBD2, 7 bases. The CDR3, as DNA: TGCGCCAGCAAGGGGGGGGTTTATTCTACCGAGGAGCAGTTCTTC. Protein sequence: CASKGGVYSTEEQFF.